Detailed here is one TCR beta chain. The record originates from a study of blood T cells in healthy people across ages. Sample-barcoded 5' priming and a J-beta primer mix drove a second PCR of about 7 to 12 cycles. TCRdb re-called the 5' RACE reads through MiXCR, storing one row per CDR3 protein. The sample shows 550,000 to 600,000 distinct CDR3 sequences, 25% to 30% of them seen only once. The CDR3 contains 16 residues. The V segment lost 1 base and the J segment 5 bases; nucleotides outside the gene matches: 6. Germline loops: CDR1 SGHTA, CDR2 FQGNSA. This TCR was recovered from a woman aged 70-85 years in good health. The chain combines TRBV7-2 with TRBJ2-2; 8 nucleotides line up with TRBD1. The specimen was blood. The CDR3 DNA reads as TGTGCCAGCAGCTTAGTCGGGCAGGGGGCAACCGGGGAGCTGTTTTTT. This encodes CASSLVGQGATGELFF.